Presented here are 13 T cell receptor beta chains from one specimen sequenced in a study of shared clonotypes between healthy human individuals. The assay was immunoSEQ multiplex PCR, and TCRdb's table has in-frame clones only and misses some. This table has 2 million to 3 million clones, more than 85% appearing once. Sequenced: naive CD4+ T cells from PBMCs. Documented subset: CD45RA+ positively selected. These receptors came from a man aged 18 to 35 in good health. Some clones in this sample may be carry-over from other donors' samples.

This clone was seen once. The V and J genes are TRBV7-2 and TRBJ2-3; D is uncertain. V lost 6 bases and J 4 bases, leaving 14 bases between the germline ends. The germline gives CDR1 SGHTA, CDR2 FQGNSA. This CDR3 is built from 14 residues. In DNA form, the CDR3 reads TGTGCCAGCAGTCAAGAAATTCTCCCAGATACGCAGTATTTT. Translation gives CASSQEILPDTQYF. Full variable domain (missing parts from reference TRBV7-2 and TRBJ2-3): GAGVSQSPSNKVTEKGKDVELRCDPISGHTALYWYRQSLGQGLEFLIYFQGNSAPDKSGLPSDRFSAERTGGSVSTLTIQRTQQEDSAVYLCASSQEILPDTQYFGPGTRLTVL.

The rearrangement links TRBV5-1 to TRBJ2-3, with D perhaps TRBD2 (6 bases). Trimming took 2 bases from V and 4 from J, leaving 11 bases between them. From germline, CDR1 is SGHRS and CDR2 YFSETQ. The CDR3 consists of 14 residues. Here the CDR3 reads CASSFRRDPDTQYF. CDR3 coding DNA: TGCGCCAGCAGCTTCAGGCGGGACCCAGATACGCAGTATTTT. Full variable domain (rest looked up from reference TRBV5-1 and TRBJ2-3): KAGVTQTPRYLIKTRGQQVTLSCSPISGHRSVSWYQQTPGQGLQFLFEYFSETQRNKGNFPGRFSGRQFSNSRSEMNVSTLELGDSALYLCASSFRRDPDTQYFGPGTRLTVL.

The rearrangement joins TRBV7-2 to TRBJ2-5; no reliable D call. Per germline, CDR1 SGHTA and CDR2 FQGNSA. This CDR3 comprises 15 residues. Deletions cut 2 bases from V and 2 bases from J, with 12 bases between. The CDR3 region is CASSLFPGPQETQYF. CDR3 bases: TGTGCCAGCAGCTTATTTCCCGGGCCTCAAGAGACCCAGTACTTC.

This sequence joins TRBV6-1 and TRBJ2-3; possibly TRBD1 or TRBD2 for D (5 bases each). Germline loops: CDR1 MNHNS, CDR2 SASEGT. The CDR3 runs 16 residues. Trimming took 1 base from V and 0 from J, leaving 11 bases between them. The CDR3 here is CASSEGWGRSTDTQYF. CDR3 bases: TGTGCCAGCAGTGAAGGGTGGGGACGGAGCACAGATACGCAGTATTTT.

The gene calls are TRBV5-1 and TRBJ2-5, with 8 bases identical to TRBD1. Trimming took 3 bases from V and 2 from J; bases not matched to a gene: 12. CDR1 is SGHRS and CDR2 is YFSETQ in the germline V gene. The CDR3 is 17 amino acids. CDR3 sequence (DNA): TGCGCCAGCAGCTACTTTCCAGGGGGCCCAACGCAAGAGACCCAGTACTTC. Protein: CASSYFPGGPTQETQYF.

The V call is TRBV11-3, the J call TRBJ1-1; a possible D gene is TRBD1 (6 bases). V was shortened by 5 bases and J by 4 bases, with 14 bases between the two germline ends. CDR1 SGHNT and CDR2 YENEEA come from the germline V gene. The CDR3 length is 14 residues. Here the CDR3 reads CASSPGGGRTEAFF. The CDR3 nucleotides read TGTGCCAGCAGCCCCGGGGGGGGCCGCACTGAAGCTTTCTTT. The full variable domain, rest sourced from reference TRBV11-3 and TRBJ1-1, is EAGVVQSPRYKIIEKKQPVAFWCNPISGHNTLYWYLQNLGQGPELLIRYENEEAVDDSQLPKDRFSAERLKGVDSTLKIQPAELGDSAVYLCASSPGGGRTEAFFGQGTRLTVV.

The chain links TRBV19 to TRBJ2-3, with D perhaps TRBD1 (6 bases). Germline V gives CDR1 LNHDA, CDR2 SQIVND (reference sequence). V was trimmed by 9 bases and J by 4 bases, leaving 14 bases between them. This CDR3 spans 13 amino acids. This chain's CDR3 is CASLHRASDTQYF. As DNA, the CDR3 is TGTGCCAGCCTTCACAGGGCCTCAGATACGCAGTATTTT.

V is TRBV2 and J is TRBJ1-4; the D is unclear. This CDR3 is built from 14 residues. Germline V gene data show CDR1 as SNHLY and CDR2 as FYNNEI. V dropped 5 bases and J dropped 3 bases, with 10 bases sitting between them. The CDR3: CASSFSSSNEKLFF. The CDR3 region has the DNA TGTGCCAGCAGTTTCTCCTCTTCTAATGAAAAACTGTTTTTT.

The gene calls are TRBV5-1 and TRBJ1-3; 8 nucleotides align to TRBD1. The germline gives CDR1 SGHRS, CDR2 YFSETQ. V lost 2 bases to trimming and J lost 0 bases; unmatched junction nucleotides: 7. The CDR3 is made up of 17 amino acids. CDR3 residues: CASSLPTGDSSGNTIYF. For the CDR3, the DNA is TGCGCCAGCAGCTTACCGACAGGGGATAGCTCTGGAAACACCATATATTTT.

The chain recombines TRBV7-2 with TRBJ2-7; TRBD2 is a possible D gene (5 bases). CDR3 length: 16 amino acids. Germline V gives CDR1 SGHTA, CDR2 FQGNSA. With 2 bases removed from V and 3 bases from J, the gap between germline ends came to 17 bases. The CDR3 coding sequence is TGTGCCAGCAGCTTACAAGCAGTGGGAGTATTCTACGAGCAGTACTTC. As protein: CASSLQAVGVFYEQYF.

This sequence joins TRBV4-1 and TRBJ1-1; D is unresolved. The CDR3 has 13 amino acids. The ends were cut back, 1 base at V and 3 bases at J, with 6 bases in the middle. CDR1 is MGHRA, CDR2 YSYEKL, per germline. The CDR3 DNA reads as TGCGCCAGCAGCCAAGTCCCGGACACTGAAGCTTTCTTT. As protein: CASSQVPDTEAFF.

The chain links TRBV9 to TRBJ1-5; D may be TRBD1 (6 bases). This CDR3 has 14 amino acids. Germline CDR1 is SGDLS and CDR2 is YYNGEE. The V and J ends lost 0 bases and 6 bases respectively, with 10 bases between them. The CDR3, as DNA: TGTGCCAGCAGCGTAGACGGGGGCCCTCAGCCCCAGCATTTT. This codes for CASSVDGGPQPQHF.

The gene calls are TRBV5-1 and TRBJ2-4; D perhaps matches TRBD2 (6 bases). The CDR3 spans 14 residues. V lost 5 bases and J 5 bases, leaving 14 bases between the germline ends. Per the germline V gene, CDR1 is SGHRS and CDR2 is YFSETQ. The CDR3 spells CASRDERVQNIQYF. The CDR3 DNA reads TGCGCCAGCAGGGACGAGCGGGTACAAAACATTCAGTACTTC.